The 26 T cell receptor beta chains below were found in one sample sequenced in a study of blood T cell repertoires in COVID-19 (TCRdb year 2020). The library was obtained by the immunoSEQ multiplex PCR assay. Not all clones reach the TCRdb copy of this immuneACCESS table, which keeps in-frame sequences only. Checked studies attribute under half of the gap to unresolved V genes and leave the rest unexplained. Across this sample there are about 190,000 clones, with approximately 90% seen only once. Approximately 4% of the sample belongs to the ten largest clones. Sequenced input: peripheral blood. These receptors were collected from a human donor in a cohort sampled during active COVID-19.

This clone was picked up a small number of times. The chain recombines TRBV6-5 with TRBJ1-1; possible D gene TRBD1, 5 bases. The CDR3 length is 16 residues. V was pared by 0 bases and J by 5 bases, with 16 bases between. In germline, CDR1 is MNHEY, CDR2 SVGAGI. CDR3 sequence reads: CASSYSRRARGTEAFF. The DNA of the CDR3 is TGTGCCAGCAGTTACTCCCGACGGGCTCGGGGGACTGAAGCTTTCTTT.

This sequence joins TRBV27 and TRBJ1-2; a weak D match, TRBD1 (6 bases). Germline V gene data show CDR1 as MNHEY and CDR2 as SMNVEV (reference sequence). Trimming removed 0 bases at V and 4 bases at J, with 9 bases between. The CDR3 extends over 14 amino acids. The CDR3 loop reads CASSLSSGVYGYTF. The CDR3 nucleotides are TGTGCCAGCAGTTTATCATCAGGGGTCTATGGCTACACCTTC.

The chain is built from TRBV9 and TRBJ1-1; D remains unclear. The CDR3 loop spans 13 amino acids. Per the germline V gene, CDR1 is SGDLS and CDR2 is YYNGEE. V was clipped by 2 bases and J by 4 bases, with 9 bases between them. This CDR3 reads CASSVGVGTEAFF. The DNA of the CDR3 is TGTGCCAGCAGCGTCGGAGTTGGCACTGAAGCTTTCTTT. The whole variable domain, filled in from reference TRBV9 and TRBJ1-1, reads DSGVTQTPKHLITATGQRVTLRCSPRSGDLSVYWYQQSLDQGLQFLIQYYNGEERAKGNILERFSAQQFPDLHSELNLSSLELGDSALYFCASSVGVGTEAFFGQGTRLTVV.

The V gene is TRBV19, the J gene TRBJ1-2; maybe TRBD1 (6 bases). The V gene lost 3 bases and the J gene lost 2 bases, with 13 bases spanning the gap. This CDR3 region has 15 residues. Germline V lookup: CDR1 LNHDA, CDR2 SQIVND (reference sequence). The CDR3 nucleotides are TGTGCCAGTAGTATCTCTAACAGGGTAAACTATGGCTACACCTTC. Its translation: CASSISNRVNYGYTF.

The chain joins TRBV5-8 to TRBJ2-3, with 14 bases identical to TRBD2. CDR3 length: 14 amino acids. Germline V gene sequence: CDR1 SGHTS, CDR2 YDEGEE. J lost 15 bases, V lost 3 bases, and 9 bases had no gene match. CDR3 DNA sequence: TGTGCCAGCAGCTGGAGGACTAGCGGGAGGACAGGATATTTT. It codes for CASSWRTSGRTGYF. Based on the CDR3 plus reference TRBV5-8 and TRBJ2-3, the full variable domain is EAGVTQSPTHLIKTRGQQATLRCSPISGHTSVYWYQQALGLGLQFLLWYDEGEERNRGNFPPRFSGRQFPNYSSELNVNALELEDSALYLCASSWRTSGRTGYFGPGTRLTVL.

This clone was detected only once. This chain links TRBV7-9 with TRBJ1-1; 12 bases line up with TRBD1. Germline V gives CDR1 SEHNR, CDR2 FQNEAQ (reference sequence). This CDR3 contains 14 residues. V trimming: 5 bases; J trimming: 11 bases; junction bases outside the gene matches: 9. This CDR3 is CASSAGTGGRVAFF. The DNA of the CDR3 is TGTGCCAGCAGCGCCGGGACAGGGGGCCGGGTTGCTTTCTTT.

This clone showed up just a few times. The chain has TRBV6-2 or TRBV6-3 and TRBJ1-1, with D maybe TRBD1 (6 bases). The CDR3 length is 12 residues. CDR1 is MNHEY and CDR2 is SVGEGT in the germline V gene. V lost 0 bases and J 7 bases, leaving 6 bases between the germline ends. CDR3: CASSYSDSEAFF. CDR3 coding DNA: TGTGCCAGCAGTTACTCGGACAGTGAAGCTTTCTTT.

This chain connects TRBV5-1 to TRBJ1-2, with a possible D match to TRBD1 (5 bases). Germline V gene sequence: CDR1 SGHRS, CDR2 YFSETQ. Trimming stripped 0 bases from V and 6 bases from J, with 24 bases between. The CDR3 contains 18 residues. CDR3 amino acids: CASSLDLQGLGGLNGYTF. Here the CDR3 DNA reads TGCGCCAGCAGCTTGGATCTTCAGGGTTTGGGAGGTCTAAATGGCTACACCTTC.

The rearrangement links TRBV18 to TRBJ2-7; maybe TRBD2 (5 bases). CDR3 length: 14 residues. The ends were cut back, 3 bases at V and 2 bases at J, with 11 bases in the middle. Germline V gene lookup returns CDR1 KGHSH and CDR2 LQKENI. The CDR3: CASSPSAGTYEQYF. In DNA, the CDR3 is TGTGCCAGCTCACCTTCGGCCGGGACCTACGAGCAGTACTTC.

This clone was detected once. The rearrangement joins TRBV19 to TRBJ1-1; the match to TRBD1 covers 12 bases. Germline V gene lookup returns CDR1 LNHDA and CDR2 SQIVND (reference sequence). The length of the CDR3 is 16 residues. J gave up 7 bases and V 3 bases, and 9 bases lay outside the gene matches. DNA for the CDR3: TGTGCCAGTAGTATGGGGGACAGGGGGCTTCGGGGTGAAGCTTTCTTT. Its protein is CASSMGDRGLRGEAFF.

CDR3 loop: CASSLDGMVGLAELFF. For the CDR3, the DNA is TGTGCCAGCAGCTTAGACGGCATGGTCGGGTTAGCGGAGCTGTTTTTT. The chain combines TRBV7-8 with TRBJ2-2; D gene uncertain. The CDR3 consists of 16 residues. The germline V and J ends were trimmed by 1 base and 10 bases, with 19 bases remaining between them. In germline, CDR1 is SGHVS, CDR2 FQNEAQ.

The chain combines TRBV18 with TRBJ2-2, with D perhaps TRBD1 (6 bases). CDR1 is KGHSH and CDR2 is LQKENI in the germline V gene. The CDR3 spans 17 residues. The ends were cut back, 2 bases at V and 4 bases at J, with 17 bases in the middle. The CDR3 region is CASSPSLQGGITGELFF. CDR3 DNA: TGTGCCAGCTCACCATCCTTACAGGGCGGAATCACCGGGGAGCTGTTTTTT.

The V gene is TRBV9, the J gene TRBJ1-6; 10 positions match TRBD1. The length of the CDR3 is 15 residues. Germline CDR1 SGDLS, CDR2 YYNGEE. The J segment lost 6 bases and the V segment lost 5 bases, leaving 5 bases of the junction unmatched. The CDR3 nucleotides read TGTGCCAGCAGGGCCGGGACAGGGGCTAATTCACCCCTCCACTTT. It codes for CASRAGTGANSPLHF.

The CDR3 is CASSAGTGFYNEQFF. CDR3 DNA: TGTGCCAGCAGCGCCGGGACAGGGTTCTACAATGAGCAGTTCTTC. The chain links TRBV5-4 to TRBJ2-1, with 9 nucleotides matching TRBD1. Trimming cost V 4 bases and J 3 bases; bases outside gene matches: 5. CDR1 and CDR2 (germline): SGHNT, YYREEE (reference sequence). This CDR3 spans 15 amino acids.

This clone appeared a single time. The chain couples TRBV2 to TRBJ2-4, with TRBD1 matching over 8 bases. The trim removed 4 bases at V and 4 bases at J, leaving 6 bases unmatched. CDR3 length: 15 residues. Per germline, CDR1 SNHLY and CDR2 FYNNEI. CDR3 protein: CASSGQGAIKNIQYF. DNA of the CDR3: TGTGCCAGCAGTGGCCAGGGGGCTATTAAAAACATTCAGTACTTC.

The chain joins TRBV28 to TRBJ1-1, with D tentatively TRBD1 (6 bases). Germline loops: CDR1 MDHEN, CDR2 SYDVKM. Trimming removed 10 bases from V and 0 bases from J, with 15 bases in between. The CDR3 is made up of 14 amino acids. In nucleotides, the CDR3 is TGTGCCACCTTAGGGGGGGGATTGAACACTGAAGCTTTCTTT. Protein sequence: CATLGGGLNTEAFF.

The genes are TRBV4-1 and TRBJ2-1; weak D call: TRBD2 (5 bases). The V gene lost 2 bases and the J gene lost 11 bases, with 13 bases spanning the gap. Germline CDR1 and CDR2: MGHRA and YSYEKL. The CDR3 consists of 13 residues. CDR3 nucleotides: TGCGCCAGCAGCCAAAGGGAGAGGTTTCAGCAGTTCTTC. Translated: CASSQRERFQQFF.

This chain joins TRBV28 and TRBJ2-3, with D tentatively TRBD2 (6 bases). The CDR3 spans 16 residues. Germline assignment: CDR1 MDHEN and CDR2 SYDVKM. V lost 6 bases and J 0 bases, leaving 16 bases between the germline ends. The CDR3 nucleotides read TGTGCCAGCAGGGTAGCGGCCGGGGATAGCACAGATACGCAGTATTTT. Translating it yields CASRVAAGDSTDTQYF.

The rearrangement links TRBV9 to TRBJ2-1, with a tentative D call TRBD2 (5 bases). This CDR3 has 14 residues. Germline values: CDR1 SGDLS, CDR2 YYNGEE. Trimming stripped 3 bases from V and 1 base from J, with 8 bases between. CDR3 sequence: CASSGRDSYNEQFF. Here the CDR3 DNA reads TGTGCCAGCAGCGGACGGGATTCCTACAATGAGCAGTTCTTC.

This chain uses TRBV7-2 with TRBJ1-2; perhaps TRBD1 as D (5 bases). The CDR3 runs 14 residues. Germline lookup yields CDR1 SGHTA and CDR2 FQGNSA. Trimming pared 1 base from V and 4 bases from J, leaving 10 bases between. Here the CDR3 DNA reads TGTGCCAGCAGCTTAGGGCAGGGAGGCTATGGCTACACCTTC. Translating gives CASSLGQGGYGYTF.

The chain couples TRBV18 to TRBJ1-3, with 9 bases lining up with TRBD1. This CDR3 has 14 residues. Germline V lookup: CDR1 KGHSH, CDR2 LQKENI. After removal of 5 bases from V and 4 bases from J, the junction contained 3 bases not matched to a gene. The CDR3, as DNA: TGTGCCAGCTCAAGCGGGACAGGGGGAAACACCATATATTTT. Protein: CASSSGTGGNTIYF.

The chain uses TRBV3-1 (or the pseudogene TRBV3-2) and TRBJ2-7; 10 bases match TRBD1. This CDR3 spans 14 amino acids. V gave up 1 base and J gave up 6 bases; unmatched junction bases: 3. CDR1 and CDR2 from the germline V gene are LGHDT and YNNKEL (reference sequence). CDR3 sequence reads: CASSQGQGAGEQYF. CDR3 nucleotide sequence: TGTGCCAGCAGCCAAGGACAGGGGGCGGGCGAGCAGTACTTC.

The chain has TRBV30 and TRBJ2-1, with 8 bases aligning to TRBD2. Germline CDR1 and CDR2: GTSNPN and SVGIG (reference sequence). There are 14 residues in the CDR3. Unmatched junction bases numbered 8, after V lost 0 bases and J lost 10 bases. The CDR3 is CAWSVGTRGGEQFF. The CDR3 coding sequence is TGTGCCTGGAGTGTAGGGACTAGGGGAGGGGAGCAGTTCTTC.

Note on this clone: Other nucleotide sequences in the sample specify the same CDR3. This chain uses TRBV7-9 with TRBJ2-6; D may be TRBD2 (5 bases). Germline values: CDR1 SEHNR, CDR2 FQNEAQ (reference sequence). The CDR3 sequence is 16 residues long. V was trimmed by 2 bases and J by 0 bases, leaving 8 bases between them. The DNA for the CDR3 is TGTGCCAGCAGCTTAAGCGGCGGCTCTGGGGCCAACGTCCTGACTTTC. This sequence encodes CASSLSGGSGANVLTF.

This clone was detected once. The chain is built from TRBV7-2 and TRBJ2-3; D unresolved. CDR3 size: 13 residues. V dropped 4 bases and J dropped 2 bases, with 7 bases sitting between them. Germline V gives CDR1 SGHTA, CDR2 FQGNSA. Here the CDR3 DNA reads TGTGCCAGCAGCTCCCCCCACACAGATACGCAGTATTTT. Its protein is CASSSPHTDTQYF. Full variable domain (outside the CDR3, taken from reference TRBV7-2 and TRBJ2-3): GAGVSQSPSNKVTEKGKDVELRCDPISGHTALYWYRQSLGQGLEFLIYFQGNSAPDKSGLPSDRFSAERTGGSVSTLTIQRTQQEDSAVYLCASSSPHTDTQYFGPGTRLTVL.

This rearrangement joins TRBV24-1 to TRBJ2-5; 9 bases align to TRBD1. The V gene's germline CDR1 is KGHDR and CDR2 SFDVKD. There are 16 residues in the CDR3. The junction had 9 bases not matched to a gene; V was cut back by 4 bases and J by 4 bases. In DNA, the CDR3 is TGTGCCACCAGTGACCGGGGACAGGGTCCTCTAGAGACCCAGTACTTC. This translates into CATSDRGQGPLETQYF.